Below are 30 T cell receptor beta chains sequenced from a single sample in a study of T-cell reconstitution after alpha-beta-depleted transplantation in children. Researchers prepared the TCRbeta library using unique molecular identifiers, the study reports. TCRdb reanalysed the PCR reads using MiXCR and keeps one entry per CDR3 protein. The sample contains about 420,000 distinct CDR3 sequences, about 17% of which appear only once. The sequenced sample was PBMCs, mostly from graft donor cells, obtained 360 days after TCRalphabeta/CD19-depleted stem cell transplant. The receptors shown here come from a boy under two years old who had a stem cell transplant for Wiskott-Aldrich syndrome, so the T cells may come from the graft donor.

This clonotype was detected ten times or more. The chain uses TRBV29-1 and TRBJ2-4; D perhaps matches TRBD1 (5 bases). V was shortened by 8 bases and J by 1 base, with 9 bases between the two germline ends. The germline V gene has CDR1 SQVTM and CDR2 ANQGSEA. The CDR3 is 12 amino acids. This chain's CDR3 is CSMKGAKNIQYF. Written as DNA, the CDR3 is TGCAGCATGAAGGGGGCCAAAAACATTCAGTACTTC.

This clonotype was seen more than once but under ten times. This chain uses TRBV10-3 with TRBJ2-7; 8 nucleotides agree with TRBD1. Germline V lookup: CDR1 ENHRY, CDR2 SYGVKD. After removal of 8 bases from V and 6 bases from J, the junction contained 3 bases not matched to a gene. This CDR3 has 11 residues. CDR3 residues: CAILTGGEQYF. CDR3 nucleotides: TGTGCCATCCTTACAGGGGGCGAGCAGTACTTC.

This chain links TRBV4-1 with TRBJ2-1, with D tentatively TRBD1 (6 bases). Trimming pared 4 bases from V and 9 bases from J, leaving 10 bases between. Germline CDR1 reads MGHRA; CDR2 reads YSYEKL. The CDR3 consists of 12 residues. The CDR3 is CASSPGTSEQFF. CDR3 nucleotides: TGCGCCAGCAGCCCCGGGACATCTGAGCAGTTCTTC.

In its sample, this clonotype was seen many times. V usage is TRBV27 and J usage is TRBJ2-7, with 13 positions matching TRBD2. Trimming took 6 bases from V and 4 from J; bases not matched to a gene: 6. Germline V gene lookup returns CDR1 MNHEY and CDR2 SMNVEV (reference sequence). This CDR3 is 15 amino acids long. The CDR3 DNA reads as TGTGCCAGCAGCTTAGGACTAGCGGGAGTGTACGAGCAGTACTTC. It yields the protein CASSLGLAGVYEQYF.

J is TRBJ1-4 and V is TRBV3-1; no clear D. Looked up from germline, CDR1 is LGHDT and CDR2 is YNNKEL (reference sequence). V lost 5 bases to trimming and J lost 8 bases, with 15 bases between them. The CDR3 extends over 14 amino acids. CDR3 sequence reads: CASSKWDVREKLFF. Here the CDR3 DNA reads TGTGCCAGCAGCAAATGGGATGTGAGGGAAAAACTGTTTTTT.

This chain connects TRBV4-3 to TRBJ2-7; a weak D match, TRBD2 (5 bases). Germline V gene sequence: CDR1 LGHNA, CDR2 YSLEER. V lost 0 bases and J lost 5, with 20 bases in between. The CDR3 sequence is 17 residues long. CDR3 coding DNA: TGCGCCAGCAGCCAAGACCGTGCTAGCCTGGGTCCTCACGAGCAGTACTTC. Translated, it gives CASSQDRASLGPHEQYF.

The V and J genes are TRBV4-3 and TRBJ1-2; no reliable D call. Germline V gives CDR1 LGHNA, CDR2 YSLEER. CDR3 length: 15 amino acids. V shed 0 bases and J shed 4 bases, with 12 bases lying between them. CDR3 loop: CASSQEGTGIYGYTF. CDR3 nucleotides: TGCGCCAGCAGCCAAGAAGGTACCGGGATCTATGGCTACACCTTC.

In this sample, this clonotype turned up a few times. The genes are TRBV27 and TRBJ1-2; TRBD1 might be the D (5 bases). This CDR3 region has 15 residues. Trimming left V 5 bases short and J 1 base short, with 14 bases between. In germline, CDR1 is MNHEY, CDR2 SMNVEV (reference sequence). In nucleotides, the CDR3 is TGTGCCAGCAGTCCCGGGGCCCCTTTTAACTATGGCTACACCTTC. It codes for CASSPGAPFNYGYTF.

The genes are TRBV12-3 or TRBV12-4 and TRBJ1-5; D gene ambiguous. The V end lost 5 bases, the J end lost 0 bases, and 11 bases lay between the germline ends. CDR3 size: 15 residues. CDR3 sequence reads: CASSKDSFSNQPQHF. The CDR3 nucleotides are TGTGCCAGCAGTAAGGACTCTTTTAGCAATCAGCCCCAGCATTTT.

This clonotype was picked up a small number of times. This chain links TRBV5-1 with TRBJ2-6, with 8 bases fitting TRBD1. The CDR3 length is 16 residues. The V gene's germline CDR1 is SGHRS and CDR2 YFSETQ. V trimming: 6 bases; J trimming: 3 bases; junction bases outside the gene matches: 8. In DNA, the CDR3 is TGCGCCAGCACCTTTACAGGGGGAGGTGGGGCCAACGTCCTGACTTTC. It translates to CASTFTGGGGANVLTF.

V usage is TRBV20-1 and J usage is TRBJ2-7; the match to TRBD2 covers 7 bases. Germline loops: CDR1 DFQATT, CDR2 SNEGSKA (reference sequence). The CDR3 extends over 14 amino acids. The J segment lost 3 bases and the V segment lost 1 base, leaving 6 bases of the junction unmatched. CDR3 in amino acids: CSARGGLGVYEQYF. CDR3 bases: TGCAGTGCTAGAGGCGGACTAGGGGTCTACGAGCAGTACTTC.

The table lists this clonotype with many counts. The genes are TRBV20-1 and TRBJ2-4; TRBD1 agrees at 12 bases. The CDR3 consists of 15 residues. Germline V lookup: CDR1 DFQATT, CDR2 SNEGSKA (reference sequence). V dropped 2 bases and J dropped 6; count of bases not matched to a gene: 5. The CDR3 here is CSARTGTGGLNIQYF. CDR3 coding DNA: TGCAGTGCTAGAACAGGGACAGGGGGCCTAAACATTCAGTACTTC.

This clonotype showed up just a few times. The V gene is TRBV7-9, the J gene TRBJ2-2; TRBD2 might be the D (5 bases). The V and J ends lost 0 bases and 0 bases respectively, with 5 bases between them. The germline gives CDR1 SEHNR, CDR2 FQNEAQ (reference sequence). The CDR3 is 15 residues long. The CDR3 region is CASSLARANTGELFF. CDR3 DNA: TGTGCCAGCAGCTTAGCGCGGGCGAACACCGGGGAGCTGTTTTTT. Complete variable domain (other parts from reference TRBV7-9 and TRBJ2-2): DTGVSQNPRHKITKRGQNVTFRCDPISEHNRLYWYRQTLGQGPEFLTYFQNEAQLEKSRLLSDRFSAERPKGSFSTLEIQRTEQGDSAMYLCASSLARANTGELFFGEGSRLTVL.

This clonotype was seen repeatedly, ten times or more. The chain carries TRBV12-3 or TRBV12-4 and TRBJ2-7; 10 positions match TRBD1. There are 14 residues in the CDR3. V dropped 2 bases and J dropped 4; count of bases not matched to a gene: 2. CDR3 amino acids: CASSLRDRGYEQYF. CDR3 in DNA: TGTGCCAGCAGTTTACGGGACAGGGGTTACGAGCAGTACTTC.

The chain is built from TRBV4-1 and TRBJ1-6, with 10 bases that match TRBD1. CDR3 length: 14 amino acids. The V and J ends lost 5 bases and 6 bases, in that order; junction bases with no gene match: 1. From germline, CDR1 is MGHRA and CDR2 YSYEKL. CDR3 region: CASSWTGGNSPLHF. DNA for the CDR3: TGCGCCAGCAGCTGGACAGGGGGTAATTCACCCCTCCACTTT.

This clonotype was seen more than once but under ten times. The J gene is TRBJ2-5, the V gene TRBV6-5; no definite D call. CDR1 is MNHEY, CDR2 SVGAGI, per germline. The CDR3 sequence is 14 residues long. V lost 2 bases, J lost 0 bases, and 7 bases lay in between. CDR3 amino acids: CASSYTAYQETQYF. DNA of the CDR3: TGTGCCAGCAGTTACACAGCCTACCAAGAGACCCAGTACTTC.

The chain is built from TRBV5-1 and TRBJ2-1; 8 nucleotides agree with TRBD2. The length of the CDR3 is 15 residues. The germline V gene encodes CDR1 SGHRS and CDR2 YFSETQ. Losses at the gene ends were 2 bases for V and 3 bases for J; bases not matched to a gene: 4. CDR3 sequence (DNA): TGCGCCAGCAGCTTCCGGGAGGGCCACTACAATGAGCAGTTCTTC. Protein: CASSFREGHYNEQFF.

The rearrangement joins TRBV10-3 to TRBJ1-1, with 9 bases aligning to TRBD1. The CDR3 totals 13 residues. Germline V gives CDR1 ENHRY, CDR2 SYGVKD. The J segment lost 6 bases and the V segment lost 9 bases, leaving 8 bases of the junction unmatched. This chain's CDR3 is CAIWTGVNSEAFF. The CDR3 DNA reads TGTGCCATTTGGACAGGGGTAAACTCTGAAGCTTTCTTT.

The CDR3 sequence: CASSRIGVNTEAFF. CDR3 nucleotide sequence: TGTGCCAGCAGTCGCATCGGGGTGAACACTGAAGCTTTCTTT. The chain uses TRBV2 and TRBJ1-1; no definite D call. The CDR3 loop spans 14 amino acids. Trimming took off 5 bases at V and 0 bases at J, with 10 bases between the two ends. Germline loops: CDR1 SNHLY, CDR2 FYNNEI.

This clonotype was recorded a few times. The chain has TRBV6-1 and TRBJ2-7; TRBD1 is a possible D gene (6 bases). Germline-derived CDR1 and CDR2 are MNHNS and SASEGT. This CDR3 has 15 residues. V was pared by 5 bases and J by 0 bases, with 14 bases between. CDR3 sequence: CASSRDNPSSYEQYF. The DNA of the CDR3 is TGTGCCAGCAGTCGGGACAACCCATCCTCCTACGAGCAGTACTTC.

This sequence joins TRBV24-1 and TRBJ2-3; 7 bases match TRBD2. Germline values: CDR1 KGHDR, CDR2 SFDVKD. This CDR3 contains 14 residues. V trimming: 4 bases; J trimming: 9 bases; junction bases outside the gene matches: 9. The CDR3 sequence: CATSETWGLRTQYF. The CDR3 DNA reads as TGTGCCACCAGTGAAACGTGGGGACTAAGAACGCAGTATTTT.

The chain recombines TRBV19 with TRBJ2-5; D unresolved. Germline V gene lookup returns CDR1 LNHDA and CDR2 SQIVND (reference sequence). V lost 6 bases and J lost 1, with 9 bases in between. The CDR3 runs to 13 residues. The CDR3, as DNA: TGTGCCAGTAGGCCAAAGCCCCAAGAGACCCAGTACTTC. Amino acids: CASRPKPQETQYF.

This clonotype was recorded a few times. This chain links TRBV5-1 with TRBJ2-5; D is possibly TRBD1 (5 bases). Between the trimmed V and J ends, which lost 0 bases and 3 bases, there was a span of 15 bases. The germline V gene encodes CDR1 SGHRS and CDR2 YFSETQ. The CDR3 spans 16 residues. The CDR3 nucleotides are TGCGCCAGCAGCTTGGCCATAGGACACCTGAAAGAGACCCAGTACTTC. Protein product: CASSLAIGHLKETQYF.

This clonotype was detected only a few times. This chain connects TRBV6-1 to TRBJ1-5, with D unclear. The CDR3 contains 12 residues. Germline V gene lookup returns CDR1 MNHNS and CDR2 SASEGT. V lost 3 bases and J 13 bases, leaving 13 bases between the germline ends. CDR3 sequence (DNA): TGTGCCAGCAGTGAGGTGGGATTACCACAGCATTTT. Its translation: CASSEVGLPQHF.

This clonotype was counted only a few times. The chain uses TRBV28 and TRBJ2-7; no reliable D call. V was clipped by 5 bases and J by 1 base, with 12 bases between them. CDR3 size: 14 residues. CDR1 is MDHEN and CDR2 is SYDVKM in the germline V gene. The CDR3 region is CASSQGRNSYEQYF. The CDR3 nucleotides read TGTGCCAGCAGTCAAGGACGGAATTCCTACGAGCAGTACTTC.

A few counts support this clonotype. The CDR3 loop reads CSGKGRDGYTF. The DNA for the CDR3 is TGCAGCGGTAAGGGGAGGGATGGCTACACCTTC. J is TRBJ1-2 and V is TRBV29-1; D perhaps matches TRBD1 (5 bases). The V end lost 7 bases, the J end lost 6 bases, and 12 bases lay between the germline ends. CDR1 is SQVTM, CDR2 ANQGSEA, per germline. CDR3 size: 11 residues.

This clonotype was recorded many times. The rearrangement joins TRBV9 to TRBJ2-6, with D unresolved. The germline CDR1 and CDR2 sequences are SGDLS and YYNGEE. With 2 bases removed from V and 1 base from J, the gap between germline ends came to 4 bases. The CDR3 has 14 residues. The CDR3 sequence: CASSVGSGANVLTF. The CDR3 DNA reads TGTGCCAGCAGCGTTGGTTCTGGGGCCAACGTCCTGACTTTC.

In its sample, this clonotype was seen a few times. CDR3 sequence reads: CASSSRTGIYEQYF. The CDR3 DNA reads TGTGCCAGCAGCTCGAGGACAGGGATCTACGAGCAGTACTTC. The chain uses TRBV12-3 or TRBV12-4 and TRBJ2-7; 8 nucleotides match TRBD1. This CDR3 is built from 14 residues. Trimming removed 6 bases from V and 3 bases from J; junction bases left unmatched: 7.

This clonotype was found many times. The chain has TRBV20-1 and TRBJ2-2; the D gene could be TRBD1 or TRBD2 (5 bases each). The CDR3 has 11 amino acids. Germline V lookup: CDR1 DFQATT, CDR2 SNEGSKA (reference sequence). Trimming took 3 bases from V and 6 from J, leaving 5 bases between them. CDR3 loop: CSARGAGELFF. The CDR3 DNA sequence: TGCAGTGCTAGGGGGGCCGGGGAGCTGTTTTTT.

V and J are TRBV5-1 and TRBJ2-7; D might be TRBD2 (5 bases). The V and J ends lost 3 bases and 4 bases respectively, with 14 bases between them. This CDR3 region has 14 residues. Germline CDR1 reads SGHRS; CDR2 reads YFSETQ. The CDR3 sequence is CASSSSARRYEQYF. The CDR3 DNA sequence: TGCGCCAGCAGCTCATCGGCCCGGAGGTACGAGCAGTACTTC. The whole variable domain, remainder taken from reference TRBV5-1 and TRBJ2-7, is KAGVTQTPRYLIKTRGQQVTLSCSPISGHRSVSWYQQTPGQGLQFLFEYFSETQRNKGNFPGRFSGRQFSNSRSEMNVSTLELGDSALYLCASSSSARRYEQYFGPGTRLTVT.